The rows below give T cell receptor beta chains drawn from one sample of a study of identical twins. TCRdb used MiXCR to reprocess the 5' RACE reads, holding one entry per CDR3 protein. The table shows around 490,000 distinct CDR3 sequences, with around 15% occurring only once. These sequences were also reported in another study, on yellow fever vaccine responses in identical twins.

Material: CD4+ T cells sorted from blood. These receptors all come from a woman between 18 and 29 years old in good health. Both conserved end residues are trimmed from each CDR3. The D gene is left open where the match is weak.

j_gene | v_gene | d_gene | CDR3aa
TRBJ1-1 | TRBV27 | TRBD1 | ASSPIGTVKNTEAF
TRBJ2-2 | TRBV12-3/TRBV12-4 | - | ASTLSPVGSGELF
TRBJ2-5 | TRBV2 | - | ASRAQGAVGSGETQY
TRBJ2-1 | TRBV28 | - | ASSSGAGPFNEQF
TRBJ2-1 | TRBV9 | - | ASTTQAAGTYNEQF
TRBJ2-3 | TRBV5-1 | - | ASSFPRRGTDTQY
TRBJ1-5 | TRBV28 | TRBD1 | ASSLQGGPSWQPQH
TRBJ2-1 | TRBV2 | TRBD2 | ASRTGLAGGRGEQF
TRBJ1-1 | TRBV6-1 | - | ASSGPGLGNTEAF
TRBJ2-1 | TRBV3-1 | - | ASSHSGGNEQF
TRBJ1-6 | TRBV20-1 | - | SAKFPGVNSPLH
TRBJ2-3 | TRBV12-3/TRBV12-4 | - | ASSLGTPIPTQY
TRBJ1-1 | TRBV7-9 | - | ASRFFSAAEAF
TRBJ2-7 | TRBV29-1 | - | SVARQTLSSYEQY
TRBJ2-1 | TRBV5-1 | - | ASSLTSAVVAYNEQF
TRBJ2-7 | TRBV28 | TRBD1 | ASSPGGQGAREQY
TRBJ1-5 | TRBV12-3/TRBV12-4 | - | ASSFLTQPQH
TRBJ2-1 | TRBV5-1 | - | ASSLESVSNEQF